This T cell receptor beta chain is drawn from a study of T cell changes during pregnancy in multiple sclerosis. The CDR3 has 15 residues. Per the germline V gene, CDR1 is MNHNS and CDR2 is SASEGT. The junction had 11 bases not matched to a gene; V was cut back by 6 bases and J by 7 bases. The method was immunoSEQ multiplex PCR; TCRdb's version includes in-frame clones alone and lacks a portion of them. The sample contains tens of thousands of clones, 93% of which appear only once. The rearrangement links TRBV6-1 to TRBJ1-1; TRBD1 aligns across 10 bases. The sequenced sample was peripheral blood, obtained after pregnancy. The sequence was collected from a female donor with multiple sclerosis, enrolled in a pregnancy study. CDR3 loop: CASSPAGTGVDEAFF. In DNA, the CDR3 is TGTGCCAGCAGCCCCGCGGGGACAGGGGTGGATGAAGCTTTCTTT.